This TCR beta chain was profiled in a study of human T cells and chemical hapten exposure. Study-level background: Sensitizing treatment utilized 2% DPC over a 2 cm by 2 cm portion of upper inner arm skin. Patch tests of 0.01% DPC on the upper back were read at 6 days.

Indicated time point: patch test 1, 2 weeks after DPC sensitization. Specified treatment: therapeutic diphenylcyclopropenone sensitization with weekly scalp DPC. Deletions cut 2 bases from V and 10 bases from J, with 15 bases between. From germline, CDR1 is MNHNS and CDR2 SASEGT. CDR3 length: 15 residues. TCRdb redid the calling of the RACE reads with MiXCR, one entry per CDR3 protein. The sample records around 110,000 distinct CDR3 sequences, 9.5% to 13% being singletons. The chain is built from TRBV6-1 and TRBJ1-6; possible D gene TRBD1, 5 bases. The source material was whole blood, sampled in connection with sensitization to the hapten diphenylcyclopropenone (DPC). This receptor was identified in a woman aged 50 to 60 with alopecia areata. Some clones in this sample may be carry-over from other donors' samples. In nucleotides, the CDR3 is TGTGCCAGCAGTGAAACCGTGCAGGGAAGATCACCCCTCCACTTT. This encodes CASSETVQGRSPLHF.